The 28 T cell receptor beta chains presented below share a single source sample, sequenced in a study of OX40 agonist ivuxolimab in advanced cancers. Sequencing used immunoSEQ multiplex PCR; TCRdb keeps in-frame clones, though not all of them. Of some 59,000 clones detected, about 79% appear once; the ten largest clones hold 2.4%. This specimen was CD4+ or CD8+ T cells sorted from blood, taken in a trial of the OX40 agonist ivuxolimab. The receptor source for this set is an adult with an advanced solid tumor such as melanoma, head and neck, liver or kidney cancer.

This clone occurred a few times. The genes are TRBV5-1 and TRBJ1-5, with D perhaps TRBD1 (5 bases). The germline gives CDR1 SGHRS, CDR2 YFSETQ. The CDR3 runs 16 residues. V was pared by 2 bases and J by 2 bases, with 14 bases between. The CDR3 is CASSLGRTRGNQPQHF. In DNA, the CDR3 is TGCGCCAGCAGCTTAGGACGGACACGGGGCAATCAGCCCCAGCATTTT. Full variable domain (remainder filled in from reference TRBV5-1 and TRBJ1-5): KAGVTQTPRYLIKTRGQQVTLSCSPISGHRSVSWYQQTPGQGLQFLFEYFSETQRNKGNFPGRFSGRQFSNSRSEMNVSTLELGDSALYLCASSLGRTRGNQPQHFGDGTRLSIL.

This chain links TRBV7-2 with TRBJ2-5; D remains ambiguous. From germline, CDR1 is SGHTA and CDR2 FQGNSA. The CDR3 extends over 11 amino acids. V was pared by 5 bases and J by 3 bases, with 4 bases between. The CDR3 DNA is TGTGCCAGCAGCGCCAAAGAGACCCAGTACTTC. Protein: CASSAKETQYF. The full variable domain, with the rest looked up from reference TRBV7-2 and TRBJ2-5, is GAGVSQSPSNKVTEKGKDVELRCDPISGHTALYWYRQSLGQGLEFLIYFQGNSAPDKSGLPSDRFSAERTGGSVSTLTIQRTQQEDSAVYLCASSAKETQYFGPGTRLLVL.

V usage is TRBV7-6 and J usage is TRBJ2-1; D may match TRBD1 or TRBD2 (6 bases each). Looked up from germline, CDR1 is SGHVS and CDR2 is FNYEAQ. The CDR3 is 15 amino acids. V lost 3 bases to trimming and J lost 1 base, with 10 bases between them. The CDR3 nucleotides read TGTGCCAGCAGCTTGGTAGGGGGGTCCTACAATGAGCAGTTCTTC. Translation gives CASSLVGGSYNEQFF.

V usage is TRBV5-1 and J usage is TRBJ1-6; 7 bases agree with TRBD1. The V segment lost 7 bases and the J segment 9 bases; nucleotides outside the gene matches: 7. There are 13 residues in the CDR3. Germline-derived CDR1 and CDR2 are SGHRS and YFSETQ. The CDR3 nucleotides read TGCGCCAGCGCACAGGGGTTGGCTTCACCCCTCCACTTT. Encoded protein: CASAQGLASPLHF. Together with reference TRBV5-1 and TRBJ1-6, the CDR3 gives the full variable domain: KAGVTQTPRYLIKTRGQQVTLSCSPISGHRSVSWYQQTPGQGLQFLFEYFSETQRNKGNFPGRFSGRQFSNSRSEMNVSTLELGDSALYLCASAQGLASPLHFGNGTRLTVT.

Ten or more counts support this clone. CDR3 in DNA: TGTGCCAGCACCCCCGGGGGGAGCTCCTACGAGCAGTACTTC. Translated: CASTPGGSSYEQYF. The chain employs TRBV7-3 and TRBJ2-7, with 7 bases that match TRBD2. CDR3 length: 14 residues. Germline assignment: CDR1 SGHTA and CDR2 FQGTGA. J gave up 0 bases and V 7 bases, and 6 bases lay outside the gene matches. Combining the CDR3 with reference TRBV7-3 and TRBJ2-7 gives the whole variable domain GAGVSQTPSNKVTEKGKYVELRCDPISGHTALYWYRQSLGQGPEFLIYFQGTGAADDSGLPNDRFFAVRPEGSVSTLKIQRTERGDSAVYLCASTPGGSSYEQYFGPGTRLTVT.

This sequence joins TRBV4-1 and TRBJ2-2; D not certain. The CDR3 runs to 16 residues. Per the germline V gene, CDR1 is MGHRA and CDR2 is YSYEKL. Trimming removed 5 bases from V and 3 bases from J, with 16 bases in between. This chain's CDR3 is CASSNGISTDTGELFF. The CDR3, as DNA: TGCGCCAGCAGCAACGGAATTTCGACGGACACCGGGGAGCTGTTTTTT.

The rearrangement links TRBV7-3 to TRBJ1-1; 7 positions match TRBD1. This CDR3 has 13 amino acids. CDR1 is SGHTA and CDR2 is FQGTGA in the germline V gene. The junction had 0 bases not matched to a gene; V was cut back by 2 bases and J by 3 bases. The CDR3 region has the DNA TGTGCCAGCAGCTTAGACAGGGACACTGAAGCTTTCTTT. Translating gives CASSLDRDTEAFF.

There are a few counts of this clone. The chain uses TRBV15 and TRBJ1-1; D is uncertain. Trimming stripped 0 bases from V and 1 base from J, with 12 bases between. In germline, CDR1 is LNHNV, CDR2 YYDKDF (reference sequence). The CDR3 has 16 amino acids. Here the CDR3 reads CATSRDARGGNTEAFF. The CDR3 DNA reads as TGTGCCACCAGCAGAGACGCCCGGGGTGGGAACACTGAAGCTTTCTTT.

V usage is TRBV5-1 and J usage is TRBJ2-5; the D gene is possibly TRBD2 (6 bases). Germline CDR1 is SGHRS and CDR2 is YFSETQ. V was shortened by 6 bases and J by 5 bases, with 17 bases between the two germline ends. The CDR3 consists of 14 residues. This CDR3 is CASTLTGVWETQYF. The CDR3 nucleotides read TGCGCCAGCACCCTGACGGGGGTTTGGGAGACCCAGTACTTC.

This clone was observed a few times. The chain recombines TRBV19 with TRBJ1-6, with 7 bases aligning to TRBD1. CDR3 length equals 13 residues. V shed 7 bases and J 9 bases; nucleotides not matched to a gene: 6. Germline CDR1 reads LNHDA; CDR2 reads SQIVND (reference sequence). CDR3 amino acids: CASTDREGSPLHF. The CDR3 DNA sequence: TGTGCCAGTACTGACAGGGAGGGTTCACCCCTCCACTTT.

This clone was observed once. This chain uses TRBV5-4 with TRBJ1-5; the D is unclear. The CDR3 totals 15 residues. V lost 0 bases, J lost 1 base, and 8 bases lay in between. Germline-derived CDR1 and CDR2 are SGHNT and YYREEE (reference sequence). CDR3 residues: CASSLEGGSNQPQHF. Written as DNA, the CDR3 is TGTGCCAGCAGCTTGGAAGGCGGAAGCAATCAGCCCCAGCATTTT.

The sample holds one count of this clone. The chain recombines TRBV11-2 with TRBJ1-4, with a tentative D call TRBD1 (5 bases). The germline V gene encodes CDR1 SGHAT and CDR2 FQNNGV. The CDR3 is made up of 16 amino acids. The V end lost 0 bases, the J end lost 5 bases, and 13 bases lay between the germline ends. The CDR3 reads CASSLDRGVGNEKLFF. DNA of the CDR3: TGTGCCAGCAGCTTAGATCGGGGGGTAGGGAATGAAAAACTGTTTTTT.

This clone was found once. The chain recombines TRBV5-1 with TRBJ2-5; 10 nucleotides line up with TRBD2. V gave up 1 base and J gave up 2 bases; unmatched junction bases: 2. There are 15 residues in the CDR3. The V gene's germline CDR1 is SGHRS and CDR2 YFSETQ. The CDR3 here is CASSLLAGEQETQYF. In DNA, the CDR3 is TGCGCCAGCAGCTTGCTAGCGGGGGAACAAGAGACCCAGTACTTC.

For the CDR3, the DNA is TGTGCCGGGGGGAGTCGGTCCTATGGCTACACCTTC. It encodes CAGGSRSYGYTF. The V gene is TRBV19, the J gene TRBJ1-2, with a possible D match to TRBD1 (5 bases). Trimming took off 11 bases at V and 4 bases at J, with 14 bases between the two ends. This CDR3 spans 12 amino acids. Germline loops: CDR1 LNHDA, CDR2 SQIVND (reference sequence). Full variable domain (missing parts from reference TRBV19 and TRBJ1-2): DGGITQSPKYLFRKEGQNVTLSCEQNLNHDAMYWYRQDPGQGLRLIYYSQIVNDFQKGDIAEGYSVSREKKESFPLTVTSAQKNPTAFYLCAGGSRSYGYTFGSGTRLTVV.

This clone was seen a few times. The chain carries TRBV15 and TRBJ1-4; TRBD1 agrees at 7 bases. The CDR3 runs to 15 residues. Germline V gives CDR1 LNHNV, CDR2 YYDKDF (reference sequence). The J segment lost 8 bases and the V segment lost 3 bases, leaving 9 bases of the junction unmatched. In DNA, the CDR3 is TGTGCCACCAGCAGGGCACCAGGGGGTCGGGAAAAACTGTTTTTT. This sequence encodes CATSRAPGGREKLFF.

The chain uses TRBV7-2 and TRBJ1-1, with no clear D. The germline gives CDR1 SGHTA, CDR2 FQGNSA. V was cut by 5 bases and J by 0 bases, with 4 bases left in between. This CDR3 has 12 residues. The CDR3 DNA sequence: TGTGCCAGCAGCCGCATGAACACTGAAGCTTTCTTT. Translated: CASSRMNTEAFF.

The chain joins TRBV18 to TRBJ2-1; D gene uncertain. The CDR3 contains 12 residues. Germline V lookup: CDR1 KGHSH, CDR2 LQKENI. The V end was cut by 2 bases, the J end by 8 bases, with 7 bases between. CDR3 amino acids: CASSPSVHEQFF. CDR3 DNA: TGTGCCAGCTCACCATCGGTTCATGAGCAGTTCTTC.

The table lists this clone with a count of one. The genes are TRBV9 and TRBJ2-2, with D perhaps matching TRBD1 (6 bases). The germline V and J ends were trimmed by 0 bases and 3 bases, with 9 bases remaining between them. This CDR3 is built from 15 residues. In germline, CDR1 is SGDLS, CDR2 YYNGEE. CDR3 sequence (DNA): TGTGCCAGCAGCGTAGCACAGGGCGACACCGGGGAGCTGTTTTTT. Translation gives CASSVAQGDTGELFF.

V is TRBV19 and J is TRBJ1-3; no reliable D call. Trimming pared 5 bases from V and 3 bases from J, leaving 17 bases between. From germline, CDR1 is LNHDA and CDR2 SQIVND (reference sequence). This CDR3 is built from 16 residues. CDR3 in DNA: TGTGCCAGTAGTGGGTTCAGGCAGATTGGTGGAAACACCATATATTTT. Translation gives CASSGFRQIGGNTIYF.

The chain employs TRBV18 and TRBJ1-2; possibly TRBD1 for D (6 bases). The V and J ends lost 5 bases and 1 base respectively, with 14 bases between them. Germline CDR1 KGHSH, CDR2 LQKENI. The CDR3 has 15 residues. CDR3 in amino acids: CASSSGVGGNYGYTF. The CDR3, as DNA: TGTGCCAGCTCATCAGGGGTCGGTGGTAACTATGGCTACACCTTC.

The rearrangement uses TRBV19 and TRBJ2-1, with 12 bases that match TRBD2. This CDR3 comprises 16 residues. CDR1 is LNHDA and CDR2 is SQIVND in the germline V gene (reference sequence). V shed 8 bases and J 6 bases; nucleotides not matched to a gene: 11. In DNA, the CDR3 is TGTGCCAGTGCCGCTGAGGCTAGCGGGGGGGTCAATGAGCAGTTCTTC. This gives the protein CASAAEASGGVNEQFF.

The V call is TRBV6-5, the J call TRBJ1-1; D unresolved. CDR1 is MNHEY, CDR2 SVGAGI, per germline. CDR3 length: 12 residues. The germline V and J ends were trimmed by 8 bases and 9 bases, with 16 bases remaining between them. The CDR3 region has the DNA TGTGCCAGCGGTCCCTTAGGAGGGAAAGCTTTCTTT. It translates to CASGPLGGKAFF.

The CDR3 bases are TGCGCCAGCAGCCTAGGACAGGCTAACACCATATATTTT. This encodes CASSLGQANTIYF. V and J are TRBV5-1 and TRBJ1-3; 7 bases line up with TRBD1. CDR1 and CDR2 (germline): SGHRS, YFSETQ. The CDR3 extends over 13 amino acids. After removal of 4 bases from V and 7 bases from J, the junction contained 5 bases not matched to a gene. Using reference TRBV5-1 and TRBJ1-3 for the parts outside the CDR3, the full variable domain is KAGVTQTPRYLIKTRGQQVTLSCSPISGHRSVSWYQQTPGQGLQFLFEYFSETQRNKGNFPGRFSGRQFSNSRSEMNVSTLELGDSALYLCASSLGQANTIYFGEGSWLTVV.

The V call is TRBV19, the J call TRBJ2-3, with D perhaps being TRBD1 or TRBD2 (5 bases each). CDR3 length: 16 amino acids. The V end was cut by 1 base, the J end by 1 base, with 12 bases between. Per germline, CDR1 LNHDA and CDR2 SQIVND (reference sequence). DNA for the CDR3: TGTGCCAGTAGTATAGTGGGGGTCGGAGGCACAGATACGCAGTATTTT. Encoded protein: CASSIVGVGGTDTQYF.

The chain employs TRBV6-5 and TRBJ1-1; D unclear. The CDR3 spans 11 residues. CDR1 MNHEY and CDR2 SVGAGI come from the germline V gene. Trimming removed 2 bases at V and 3 bases at J, with 1 base between. The CDR3 DNA sequence: TGTGCCAGCAGTTACGACACTGAAGCTTTCTTT. This translates into CASSYDTEAFF.

V gene TRBV18 combines with J gene TRBJ1-1, with no clear D. CDR3 size: 14 residues. V lost 2 bases to trimming and J lost 5 bases, with 12 bases between them. Germline lookup yields CDR1 KGHSH and CDR2 LQKENI. The CDR3 reads CASSPDGIGTEAFF. DNA of the CDR3: TGTGCCAGCTCACCAGACGGGATTGGGACTGAAGCTTTCTTT.

V gene TRBV7-2 combines with J gene TRBJ1-2; D not certain. Germline lookup yields CDR1 SGHTA and CDR2 FQGNSA. The CDR3 spans 16 residues. V lost 6 bases to trimming and J lost 1 base, with 18 bases between them. The CDR3 nucleotides are TGTGCCAGCAGTCCAAGGGTTAGGGCCGATAACTATGGCTACACCTTC. It translates to CASSPRVRADNYGYTF.

This clone was seen just once. DNA for the CDR3: TGCGCCAGCAGCCAAGTCGGGGGAGATTCACCCCTCCACTTT. Amino acids: CASSQVGGDSPLHF. J is TRBJ1-6 and V is TRBV4-3; D possibly corresponds to TRBD1 (5 bases). This CDR3 region has 14 residues. The germline gives CDR1 LGHNA, CDR2 YSLEER. V was shortened by 1 base and J by 8 bases, with 9 bases between the two germline ends.